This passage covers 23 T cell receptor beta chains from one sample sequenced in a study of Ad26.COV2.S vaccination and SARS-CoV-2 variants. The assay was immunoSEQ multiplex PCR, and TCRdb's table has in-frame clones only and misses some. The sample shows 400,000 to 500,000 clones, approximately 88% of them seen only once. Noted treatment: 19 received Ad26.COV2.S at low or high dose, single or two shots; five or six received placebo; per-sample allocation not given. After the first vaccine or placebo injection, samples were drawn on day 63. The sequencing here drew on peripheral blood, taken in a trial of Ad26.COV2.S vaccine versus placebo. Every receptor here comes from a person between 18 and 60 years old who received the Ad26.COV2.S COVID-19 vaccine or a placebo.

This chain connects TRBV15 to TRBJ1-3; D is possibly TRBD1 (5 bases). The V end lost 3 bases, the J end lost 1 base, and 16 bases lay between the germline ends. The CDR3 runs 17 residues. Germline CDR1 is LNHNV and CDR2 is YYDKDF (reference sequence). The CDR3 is CATSRGPGLTSGNTIYF. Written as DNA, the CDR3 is TGTGCCACCAGCAGGGGTCCAGGGCTTACATCTGGAAACACCATATATTTT.

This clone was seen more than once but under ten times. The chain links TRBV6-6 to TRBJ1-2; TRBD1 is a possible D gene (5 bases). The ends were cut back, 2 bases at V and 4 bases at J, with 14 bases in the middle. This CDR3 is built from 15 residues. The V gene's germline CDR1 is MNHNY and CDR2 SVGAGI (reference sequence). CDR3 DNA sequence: TGTGCCAGCAGTTACCCGGACAAGTCTCTCTATGGCTACACCTTC. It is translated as CASSYPDKSLYGYTF.

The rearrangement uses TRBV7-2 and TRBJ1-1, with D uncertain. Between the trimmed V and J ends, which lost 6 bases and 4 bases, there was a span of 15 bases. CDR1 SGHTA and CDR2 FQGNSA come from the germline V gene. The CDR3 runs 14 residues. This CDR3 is CASRRSREGTEAFF. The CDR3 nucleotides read TGTGCCAGCAGGCGTTCTCGTGAGGGCACTGAAGCTTTCTTT. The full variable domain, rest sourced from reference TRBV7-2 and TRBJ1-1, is GAGVSQSPSNKVTEKGKDVELRCDPISGHTALYWYRQSLGQGLEFLIYFQGNSAPDKSGLPSDRFSAERTGGSVSTLTIQRTQQEDSAVYLCASRRSREGTEAFFGQGTRLTVV.

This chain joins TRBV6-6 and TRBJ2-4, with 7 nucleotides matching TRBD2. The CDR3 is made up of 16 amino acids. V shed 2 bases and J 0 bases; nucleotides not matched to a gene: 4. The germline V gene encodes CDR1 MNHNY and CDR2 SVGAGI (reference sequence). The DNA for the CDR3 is TGTGCCAGCAGTTACGCGGGGGATCTAGCCAAAAACATTCAGTACTTC. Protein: CASSYAGDLAKNIQYF.

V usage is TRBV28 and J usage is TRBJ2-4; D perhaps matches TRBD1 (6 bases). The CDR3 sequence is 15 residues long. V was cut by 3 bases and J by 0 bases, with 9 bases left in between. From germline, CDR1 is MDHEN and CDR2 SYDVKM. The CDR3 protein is CASSFGQLAKNIQYF. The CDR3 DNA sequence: TGTGCCAGCAGTTTCGGACAGCTAGCCAAAAACATTCAGTACTTC.

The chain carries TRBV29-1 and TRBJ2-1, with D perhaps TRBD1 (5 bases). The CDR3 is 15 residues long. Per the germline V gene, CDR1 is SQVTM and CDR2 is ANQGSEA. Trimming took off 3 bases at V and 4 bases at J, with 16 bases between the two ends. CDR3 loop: CSVELGQGIYNEQFF. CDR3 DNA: TGCAGCGTTGAGTTGGGGCAGGGAATTTACAATGAGCAGTTCTTC.

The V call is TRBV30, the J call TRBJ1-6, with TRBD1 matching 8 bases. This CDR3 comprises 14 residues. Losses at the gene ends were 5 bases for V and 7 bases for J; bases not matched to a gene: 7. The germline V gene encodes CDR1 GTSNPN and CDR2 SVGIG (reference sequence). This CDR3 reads CAWGGQVLNSPLHF. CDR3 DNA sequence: TGTGCCTGGGGGGGACAGGTCCTAAATTCACCCCTCCACTTT.

In DNA, the CDR3 is TGTGCCAGCAGCGTTGGACAGGGGGCGGGCAAACTGTTTTTT. Encoded protein: CASSVGQGAGKLFF. This chain connects TRBV9 to TRBJ1-4; TRBD1 matches at 11 bases. The V segment lost 2 bases and the J segment 11 bases; nucleotides outside the gene matches: 5. Germline V gene lookup returns CDR1 SGDLS and CDR2 YYNGEE. CDR3 length: 14 residues.

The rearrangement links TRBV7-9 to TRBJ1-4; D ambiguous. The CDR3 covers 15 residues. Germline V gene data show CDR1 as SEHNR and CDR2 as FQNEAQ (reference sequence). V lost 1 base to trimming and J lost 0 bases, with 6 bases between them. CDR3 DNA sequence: TGTGCCAGCAGCTTAGGAGGGTCAACTAATGAAAAACTGTTTTTT. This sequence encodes CASSLGGSTNEKLFF.

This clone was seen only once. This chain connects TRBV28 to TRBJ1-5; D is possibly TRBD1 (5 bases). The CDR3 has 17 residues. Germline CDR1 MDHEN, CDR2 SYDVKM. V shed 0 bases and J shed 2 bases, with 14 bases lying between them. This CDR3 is CASSLWGRGLGNQPQHF. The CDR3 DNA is TGTGCCAGCAGTTTATGGGGGAGGGGATTGGGCAATCAGCCCCAGCATTTT.

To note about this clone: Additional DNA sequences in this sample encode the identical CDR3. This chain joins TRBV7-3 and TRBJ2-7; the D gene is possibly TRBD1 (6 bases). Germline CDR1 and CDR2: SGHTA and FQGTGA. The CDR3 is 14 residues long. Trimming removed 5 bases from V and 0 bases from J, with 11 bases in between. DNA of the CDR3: TGTGCCAGCAGCCCAGGGGCAGTCTCCTACGAGCAGTACTTC. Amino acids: CASSPGAVSYEQYF.

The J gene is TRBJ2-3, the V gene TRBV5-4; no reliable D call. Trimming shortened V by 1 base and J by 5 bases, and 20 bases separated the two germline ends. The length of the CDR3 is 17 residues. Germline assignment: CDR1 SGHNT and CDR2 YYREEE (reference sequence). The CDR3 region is CASSLSPQHRGGDTQYF. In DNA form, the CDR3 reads TGTGCCAGCAGCTTGTCCCCGCAACACCGCGGCGGAGATACGCAGTATTTT.

Here the CDR3 reads CASSAWGQVETQYF. The CDR3 nucleotides read TGTGCCAGCAGTGCCTGGGGACAGGTAGAGACCCAGTACTTC. The chain joins TRBV25-1 to TRBJ2-5; TRBD1 agrees at 8 bases. The germline CDR1 and CDR2 sequences are MGHDK and SYGVNS. J was trimmed by 4 bases and V by 4 bases; bases with no gene match: 5. The CDR3 has 14 residues.

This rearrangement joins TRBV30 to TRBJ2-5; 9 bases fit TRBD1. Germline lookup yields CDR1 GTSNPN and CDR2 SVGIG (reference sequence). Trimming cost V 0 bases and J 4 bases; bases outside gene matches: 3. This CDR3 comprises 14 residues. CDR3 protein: CAWSVMGQGETQYF. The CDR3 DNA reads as TGTGCCTGGAGTGTAATGGGACAGGGAGAGACCCAGTACTTC.

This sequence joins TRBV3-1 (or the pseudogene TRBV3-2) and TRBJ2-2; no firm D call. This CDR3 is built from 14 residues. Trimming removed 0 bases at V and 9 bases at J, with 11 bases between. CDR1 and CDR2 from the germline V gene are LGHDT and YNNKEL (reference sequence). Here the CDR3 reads CASSQDTSNRELFF. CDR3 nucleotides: TGTGCCAGCAGCCAAGATACAAGTAACAGGGAGCTGTTTTTT.

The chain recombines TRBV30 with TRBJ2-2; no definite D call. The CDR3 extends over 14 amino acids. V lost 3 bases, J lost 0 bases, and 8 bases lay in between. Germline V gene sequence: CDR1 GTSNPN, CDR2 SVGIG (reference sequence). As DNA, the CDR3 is TGTGCCTGGAGCCCTTATCCGAACACCGGGGAGCTGTTTTTT. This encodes CAWSPYPNTGELFF.

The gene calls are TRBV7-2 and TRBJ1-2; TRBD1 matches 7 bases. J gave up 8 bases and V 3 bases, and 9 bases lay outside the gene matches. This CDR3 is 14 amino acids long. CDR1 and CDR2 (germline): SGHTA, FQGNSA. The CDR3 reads CASSLTGINGGYTF. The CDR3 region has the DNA TGTGCCAGCAGCTTGACAGGGATAAATGGAGGCTACACCTTC. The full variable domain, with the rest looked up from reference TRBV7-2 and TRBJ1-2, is GAGVSQSPSNKVTEKGKDVELRCDPISGHTALYWYRQSLGQGLEFLIYFQGNSAPDKSGLPSDRFSAERTGGSVSTLTIQRTQQEDSAVYLCASSLTGINGGYTFGSGTRLTVV.

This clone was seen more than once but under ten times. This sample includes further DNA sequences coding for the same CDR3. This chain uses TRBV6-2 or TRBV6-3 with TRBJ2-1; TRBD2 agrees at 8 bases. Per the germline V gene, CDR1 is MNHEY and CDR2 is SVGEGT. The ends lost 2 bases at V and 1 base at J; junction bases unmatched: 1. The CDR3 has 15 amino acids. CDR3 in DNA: TGTGCCAGCAGTTACGGCGGGGGGTCCTACAATGAGCAGTTCTTC. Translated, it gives CASSYGGGSYNEQFF.

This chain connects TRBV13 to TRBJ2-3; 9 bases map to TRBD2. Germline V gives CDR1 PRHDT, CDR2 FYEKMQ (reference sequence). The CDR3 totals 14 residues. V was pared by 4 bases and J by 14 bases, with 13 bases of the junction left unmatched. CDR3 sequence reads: CASSSMLQRGVRYF. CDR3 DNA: TGTGCCAGCAGCTCTATGCTGCAGCGGGGGGTGCGGTATTTT.

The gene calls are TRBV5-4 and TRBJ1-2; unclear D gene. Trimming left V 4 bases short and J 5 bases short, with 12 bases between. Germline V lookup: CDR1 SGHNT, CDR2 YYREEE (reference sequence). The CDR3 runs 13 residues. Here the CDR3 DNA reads TGTGCCAGCAGCCATCCCGACCGATATGGCTACACCTTC. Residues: CASSHPDRYGYTF. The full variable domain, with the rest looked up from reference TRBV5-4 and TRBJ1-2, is ETGVTQSPTHLIKTRGQQVTLRCSSQSGHNTVSWYQQALGQGPQFIFQYYREEENGRGNFPPRFSGLQFPNYSSELNVNALELDDSALYLCASSHPDRYGYTFGSGTRLTVV.

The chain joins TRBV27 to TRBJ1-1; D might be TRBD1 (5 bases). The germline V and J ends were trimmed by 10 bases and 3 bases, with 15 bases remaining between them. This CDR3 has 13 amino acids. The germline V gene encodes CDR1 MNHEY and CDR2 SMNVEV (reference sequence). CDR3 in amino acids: CAIRDRSYTEAFF. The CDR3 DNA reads TGTGCCATCCGAGACAGATCCTACACTGAAGCTTTCTTT.

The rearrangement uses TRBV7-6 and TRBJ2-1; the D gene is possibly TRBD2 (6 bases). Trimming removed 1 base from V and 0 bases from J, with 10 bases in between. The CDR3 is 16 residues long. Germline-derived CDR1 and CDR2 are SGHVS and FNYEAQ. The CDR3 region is CASSLGDGSSYNEQFF. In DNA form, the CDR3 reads TGTGCCAGCAGCTTAGGGGACGGGAGCTCCTACAATGAGCAGTTCTTC. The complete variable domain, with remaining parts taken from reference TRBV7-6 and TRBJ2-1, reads GAGVSQSPRYKVTKRGQDVALRCDPISGHVSLYWYRQALGQGPEFLTYFNYEAQQDKSGLPNDRFSAERPEGSISTLTIQRTEQRDSAMYRCASSLGDGSSYNEQFFGPGTRLTVL.

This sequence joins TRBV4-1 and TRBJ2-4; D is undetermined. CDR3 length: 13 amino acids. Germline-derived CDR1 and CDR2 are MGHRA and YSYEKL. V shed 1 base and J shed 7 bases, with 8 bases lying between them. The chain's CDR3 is CASSQAVTNIQYF. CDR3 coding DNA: TGCGCCAGCAGCCAAGCCGTGACCAACATTCAGTACTTC.